This T cell receptor (beta chain) was captured by sequencing in a study of blood T cell repertoires in COVID-19. In the study overall: From the United States, Italy and Spain came samples of acute and convalescent COVID-19. The analysed material was cDNA or gDNA that came from T cells, B-cell-depleted T cells, or PBMCs.

Germline loops: CDR1 ENHRY, CDR2 SYGVKD. V gave up 0 bases and J gave up 8 bases; unmatched junction bases: 6. The CDR3 runs to 16 residues. In the original workflow: Reference gene primers were amplified, and this amplification served to estimate nucleated cell counts. Some clones are missing from TCRdb's copy, which holds only in-frame ones; the method was immunoSEQ multiplex PCR. That table is the source of V, J and clone size, and D and trimming were worked out from the DNA. This sample has around 21,000 clones; roughly 87% occur once, and the top ten carry just over 25%. The clonotype was recovered from a human donor with active COVID-19. The donor label of this sample is uncertain. The sequencing sample was made of peripheral blood. The chain is built from TRBV10-3 and TRBJ2-1; 11 nucleotides line up with TRBD1. CDR3 nucleotide sequence: TGTGCCATCAGTGAGTCGAGGACAGGGGGCAACGATGAGCAGTTCTTC. Translation gives CAISESRTGGNDEQFF.